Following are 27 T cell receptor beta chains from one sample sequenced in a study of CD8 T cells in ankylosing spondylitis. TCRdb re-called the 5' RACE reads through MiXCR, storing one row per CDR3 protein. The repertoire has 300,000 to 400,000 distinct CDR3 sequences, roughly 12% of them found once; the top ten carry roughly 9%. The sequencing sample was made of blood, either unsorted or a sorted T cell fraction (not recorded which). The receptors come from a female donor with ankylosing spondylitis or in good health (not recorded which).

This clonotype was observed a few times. The CDR3 loop is CASRGRFSSYEQYF. In DNA, the CDR3 is TGTGCCAGCCGAGGACGTTTTAGCTCCTACGAGCAGTACTTC. V is TRBV11-2 and J is TRBJ2-7, with D uncertain. Trimming removed 8 bases at V and 0 bases at J, with 14 bases between. The CDR3 runs 14 residues. In germline, CDR1 is SGHAT, CDR2 FQNNGV.

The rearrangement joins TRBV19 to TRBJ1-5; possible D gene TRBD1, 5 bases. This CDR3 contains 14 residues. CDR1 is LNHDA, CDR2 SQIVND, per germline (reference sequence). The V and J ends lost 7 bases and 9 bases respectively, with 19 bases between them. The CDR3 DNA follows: TGTGCCAGTACCAACGGGGACTCCGGTCGGCCCCAGCATTTT. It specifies CASTNGDSGRPQHF.

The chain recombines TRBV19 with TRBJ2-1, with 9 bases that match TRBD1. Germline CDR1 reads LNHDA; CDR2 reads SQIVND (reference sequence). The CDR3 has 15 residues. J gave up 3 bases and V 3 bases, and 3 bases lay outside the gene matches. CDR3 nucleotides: TGTGCCAGTAGTATCGGACAGGGGTTCTACAATGAGCAGTTCTTC. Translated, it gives CASSIGQGFYNEQFF.

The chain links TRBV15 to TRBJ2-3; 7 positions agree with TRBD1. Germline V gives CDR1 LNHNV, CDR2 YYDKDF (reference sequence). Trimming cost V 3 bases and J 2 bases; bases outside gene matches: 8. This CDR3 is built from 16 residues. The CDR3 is CATSSPGTENTDTQYF. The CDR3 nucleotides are TGTGCCACCAGCAGCCCCGGGACAGAAAACACAGATACGCAGTATTTT.

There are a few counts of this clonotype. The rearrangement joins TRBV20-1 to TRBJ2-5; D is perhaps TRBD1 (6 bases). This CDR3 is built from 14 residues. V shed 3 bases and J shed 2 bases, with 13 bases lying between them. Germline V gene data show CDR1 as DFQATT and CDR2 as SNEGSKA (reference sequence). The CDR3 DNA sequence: TGCAGTGCTAGTTCAGCGACAGGTCAAGAGACCCAGTACTTC. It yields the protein CSASSATGQETQYF.

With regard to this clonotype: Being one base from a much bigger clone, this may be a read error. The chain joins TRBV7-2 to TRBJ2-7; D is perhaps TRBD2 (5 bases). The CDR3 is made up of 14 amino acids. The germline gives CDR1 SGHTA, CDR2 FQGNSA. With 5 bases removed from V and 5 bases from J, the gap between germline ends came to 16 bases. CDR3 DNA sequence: TGTGCCAGCAGCCCCGCCAGAGGGATGAACGAGCAGTACTTC. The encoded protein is CASSPARGMNEQYF.

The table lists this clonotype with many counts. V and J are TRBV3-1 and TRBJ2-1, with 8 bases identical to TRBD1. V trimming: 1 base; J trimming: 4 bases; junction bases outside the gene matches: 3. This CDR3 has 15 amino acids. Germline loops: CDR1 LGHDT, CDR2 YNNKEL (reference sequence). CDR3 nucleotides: TGTGCCAGCAGCCAAGGGGGGACAGGATACAATGAGCAGTTCTTC. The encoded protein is CASSQGGTGYNEQFF.

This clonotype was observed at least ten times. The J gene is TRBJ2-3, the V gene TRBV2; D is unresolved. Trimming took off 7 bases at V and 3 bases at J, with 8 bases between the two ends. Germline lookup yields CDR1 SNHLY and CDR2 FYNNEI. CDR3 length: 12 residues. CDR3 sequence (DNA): TGTGCCAGCAACCAGGAAACAGATACGCAGTATTTT. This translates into CASNQETDTQYF.

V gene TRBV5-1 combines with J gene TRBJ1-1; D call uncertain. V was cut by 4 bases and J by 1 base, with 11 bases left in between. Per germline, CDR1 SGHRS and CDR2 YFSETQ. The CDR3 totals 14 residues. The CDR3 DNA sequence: TGCGCCAGCAGCGCGATACAAGGGAACACTGAAGCTTTCTTT. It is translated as CASSAIQGNTEAFF.

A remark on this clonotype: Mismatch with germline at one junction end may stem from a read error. The CDR3 DNA sequence: TGCAGTGCTAGAGATAGAGGGGATACGAAGTATTTT. Protein: CSARDRGDTKYF. The rearrangement joins TRBV20-1 to TRBJ2-3; either TRBD1 or TRBD2 may fit D (5 bases each). Germline V gene data show CDR1 as DFQATT and CDR2 as SNEGSKA (reference sequence). The CDR3 runs to 12 residues.

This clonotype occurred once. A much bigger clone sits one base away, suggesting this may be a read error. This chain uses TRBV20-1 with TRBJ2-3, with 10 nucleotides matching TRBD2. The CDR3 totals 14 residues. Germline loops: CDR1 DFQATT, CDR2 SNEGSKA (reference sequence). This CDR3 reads CSAKSGGAADTLYF. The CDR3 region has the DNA TGCAGTGCTAAAAGCGGGGGGGCCGCAGATACGCTGTATTTT.

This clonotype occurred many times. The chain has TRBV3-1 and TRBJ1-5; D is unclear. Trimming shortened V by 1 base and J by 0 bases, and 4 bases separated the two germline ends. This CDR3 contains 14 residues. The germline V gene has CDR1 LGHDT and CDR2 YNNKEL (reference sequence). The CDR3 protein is CASSQANSNQPQHF. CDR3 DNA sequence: TGTGCCAGCAGCCAAGCTAATAGCAATCAGCCCCAGCATTTT.

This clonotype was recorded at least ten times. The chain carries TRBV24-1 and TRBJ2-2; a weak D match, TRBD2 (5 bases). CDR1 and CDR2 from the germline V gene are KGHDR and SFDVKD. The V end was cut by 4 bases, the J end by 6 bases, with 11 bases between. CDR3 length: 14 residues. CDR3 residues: CATSDRGFAGELFF. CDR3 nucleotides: TGTGCCACCAGTGACCGGGGTTTTGCCGGGGAGCTGTTTTTT.

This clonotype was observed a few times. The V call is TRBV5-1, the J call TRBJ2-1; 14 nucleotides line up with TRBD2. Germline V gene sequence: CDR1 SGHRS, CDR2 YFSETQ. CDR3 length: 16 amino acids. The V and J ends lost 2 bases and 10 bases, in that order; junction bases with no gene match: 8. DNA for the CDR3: TGCGCCAGCAGCTTCTCCGGGACTAGCGGGGGTGGGGAGCAGTTCTTC. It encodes CASSFSGTSGGGEQFF. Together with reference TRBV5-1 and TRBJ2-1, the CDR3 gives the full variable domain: KAGVTQTPRYLIKTRGQQVTLSCSPISGHRSVSWYQQTPGQGLQFLFEYFSETQRNKGNFPGRFSGRQFSNSRSEMNVSTLELGDSALYLCASSFSGTSGGGEQFFGPGTRLTVL.

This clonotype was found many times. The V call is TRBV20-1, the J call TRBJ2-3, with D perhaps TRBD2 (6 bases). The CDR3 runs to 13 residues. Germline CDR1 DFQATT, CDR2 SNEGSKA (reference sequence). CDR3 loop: CSLPQRGTDTQYF. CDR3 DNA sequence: TGCTCCTTGCCCCAGCGGGGCACAGATACGCAGTATTTT.

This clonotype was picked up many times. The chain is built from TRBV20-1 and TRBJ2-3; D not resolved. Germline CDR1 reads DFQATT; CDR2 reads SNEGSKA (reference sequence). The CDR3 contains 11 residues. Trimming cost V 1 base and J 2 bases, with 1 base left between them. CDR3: CSARVTDTQYF. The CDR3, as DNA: TGCAGTGCTAGAGTCACAGATACGCAGTATTTT.

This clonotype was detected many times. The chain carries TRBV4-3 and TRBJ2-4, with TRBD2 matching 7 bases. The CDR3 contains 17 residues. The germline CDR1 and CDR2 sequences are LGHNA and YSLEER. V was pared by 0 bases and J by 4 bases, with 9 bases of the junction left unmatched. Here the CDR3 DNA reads TGCGCCAGCAGCCAAGAAAGGCGGGGGAACGGAAAAAACATTCAGTACTTC. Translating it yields CASSQERRGNGKNIQYF.

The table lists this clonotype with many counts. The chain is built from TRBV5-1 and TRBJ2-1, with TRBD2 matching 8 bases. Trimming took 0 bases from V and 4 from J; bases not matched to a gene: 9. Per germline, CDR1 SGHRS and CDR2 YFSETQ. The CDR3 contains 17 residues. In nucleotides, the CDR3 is TGCGCCAGCAGCTTGGCCGGCGGCGGGGGGAGATACAATGAGCAGTTCTTC. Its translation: CASSLAGGGGRYNEQFF. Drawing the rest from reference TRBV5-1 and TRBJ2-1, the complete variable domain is KAGVTQTPRYLIKTRGQQVTLSCSPISGHRSVSWYQQTPGQGLQFLFEYFSETQRNKGNFPGRFSGRQFSNSRSEMNVSTLELGDSALYLCASSLAGGGGRYNEQFFGPGTRLTVL.

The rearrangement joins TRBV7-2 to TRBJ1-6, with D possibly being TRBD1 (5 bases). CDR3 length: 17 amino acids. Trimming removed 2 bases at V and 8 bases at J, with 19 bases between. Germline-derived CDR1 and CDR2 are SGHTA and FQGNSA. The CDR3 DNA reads TGTGCCAGCAGCTTACCTACAAGGGGAGGAAGAGATTCACCCCTCCACTTT. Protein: CASSLPTRGGRDSPLHF.

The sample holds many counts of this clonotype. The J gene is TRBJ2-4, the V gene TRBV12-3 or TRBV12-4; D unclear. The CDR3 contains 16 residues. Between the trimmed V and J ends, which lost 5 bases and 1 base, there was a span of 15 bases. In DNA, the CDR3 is TGTGCCAGCAGTCCCGCGATGGTGGAGGCCAAAAACATTCAGTACTTC. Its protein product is CASSPAMVEAKNIQYF.

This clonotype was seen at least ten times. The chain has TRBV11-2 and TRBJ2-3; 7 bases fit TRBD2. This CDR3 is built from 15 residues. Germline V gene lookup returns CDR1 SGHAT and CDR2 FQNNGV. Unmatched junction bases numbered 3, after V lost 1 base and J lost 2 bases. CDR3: CASSLAAGPTDTQYF. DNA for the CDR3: TGTGCCAGCAGCTTAGCAGCGGGACCCACAGATACGCAGTATTTT.

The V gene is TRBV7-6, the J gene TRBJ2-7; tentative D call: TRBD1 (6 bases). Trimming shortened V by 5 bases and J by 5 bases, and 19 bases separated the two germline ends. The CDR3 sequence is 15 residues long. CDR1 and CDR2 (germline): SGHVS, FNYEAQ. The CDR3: CASSLGTGQVDEQYF. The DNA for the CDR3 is TGTGCCAGCAGCCTCGGTACGGGACAAGTCGACGAGCAGTACTTC.

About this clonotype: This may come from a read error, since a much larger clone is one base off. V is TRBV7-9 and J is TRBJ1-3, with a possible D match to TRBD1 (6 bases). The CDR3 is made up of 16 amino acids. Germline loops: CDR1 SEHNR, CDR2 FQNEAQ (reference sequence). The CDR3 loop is CASSFYRDPSGNSIYF. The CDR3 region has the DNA TGTGCCAGCAGCTTCTACAGGGACCCCTCTGGAAACAGCATATATTTT.

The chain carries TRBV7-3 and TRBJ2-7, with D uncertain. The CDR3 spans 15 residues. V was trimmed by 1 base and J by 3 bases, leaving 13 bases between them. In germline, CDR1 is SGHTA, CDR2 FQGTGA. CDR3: CASSLMSGRGYEQYF. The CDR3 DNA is TGTGCCAGCAGCTTAATGTCTGGCCGCGGCTACGAGCAGTACTTC.

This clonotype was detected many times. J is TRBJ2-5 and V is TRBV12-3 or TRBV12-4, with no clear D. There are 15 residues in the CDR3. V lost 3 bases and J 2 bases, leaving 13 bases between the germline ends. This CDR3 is CASSFWSEPQETQYF. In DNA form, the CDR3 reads TGTGCCAGCAGTTTTTGGAGCGAACCTCAAGAGACCCAGTACTTC.

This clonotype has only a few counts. CDR3 in DNA: TGCAGTGCTAGGGCCGGGACTGTAAACACCGGGGAGCTGTTTTTT. It translates to CSARAGTVNTGELFF. The chain has TRBV20-1 and TRBJ2-2; D perhaps matches TRBD2 (6 bases). The CDR3 is made up of 15 amino acids. Germline CDR1 and CDR2: DFQATT and SNEGSKA (reference sequence). Trimming shortened V by 3 bases and J by 2 bases, and 13 bases separated the two germline ends.

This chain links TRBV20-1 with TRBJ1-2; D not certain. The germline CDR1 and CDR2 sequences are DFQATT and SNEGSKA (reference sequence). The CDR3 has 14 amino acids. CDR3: CSAGLVGRNYGYTF. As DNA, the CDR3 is TGCAGCGCCGGCCTCGTCGGCCGAAACTATGGCTACACCTTC.